The 13 T cell receptor beta chains listed next were all sequenced from one sample in a study of blood T cell repertoires in COVID-19. Profiling relied on immunoSEQ multiplex PCR, and the TCRdb table lists in-frame clones only, not all of them. The sample carries roughly 700,000 clones, about nine tenths recorded once. The sample comprised peripheral blood. The receptors were gathered from a woman aged 18-29 years with acute or convalescent COVID-19.

This chain connects TRBV4-3 to TRBJ1-1, with D possibly matching TRBD1 (5 bases). This CDR3 region has 14 residues. CDR1 LGHNA and CDR2 YSLEER come from the germline V gene. The germline V and J ends were trimmed by 1 base and 7 bases, with 13 bases remaining between them. CDR3 coding DNA: TGCGCCAGCAGCCAAGGGACACAAGAGGATGAAGCTTTCTTT. This sequence encodes CASSQGTQEDEAFF.

The chain uses TRBV2 and TRBJ1-2, with TRBD1 matching over 7 bases. The CDR3 runs to 14 residues. V shed 7 bases and J 4 bases; nucleotides not matched to a gene: 9. Germline CDR1 is SNHLY and CDR2 is FYNNEI. The CDR3 protein is CASTFLTGTYGYTF. As DNA, the CDR3 is TGTGCCAGCACCTTCCTGACAGGGACCTATGGCTACACCTTC.

The chain links TRBV21-1 to TRBJ1-3; TRBD1 reflects the table's D call only, with no check against the DNA. TRBV21-1 represents a pseudogene. This CDR3 is 17 amino acids long. In nucleotides, the CDR3 is TGTGCCAGCCCAGATACTCTGGGACAGGGATTTAGAAACACCATATATTTT. Translating it yields CASPDTLGQGFRNTIYF.

The genes are TRBV15 and TRBJ1-3; D unresolved. Germline CDR1 is LNHNV and CDR2 is YYDKDF (reference sequence). The CDR3 covers 16 residues. The V end lost 0 bases, the J end lost 0 bases, and 9 bases lay between the germline ends. CDR3 region: CATSREAVISGNTIYF. CDR3 DNA sequence: TGTGCCACCAGCAGAGAGGCGGTTATCTCTGGAAACACCATATATTTT.

In its sample, this clone was seen once. The chain employs TRBV29-1 and TRBJ2-1; D remains ambiguous. V lost 3 bases and J lost 9, with 12 bases in between. The germline gives CDR1 SQVTM, CDR2 ANQGSEA. The CDR3 runs 12 residues. The CDR3, as DNA: TGCAGCGTTGAGGTTAGCAACGGTGAGCAGTTCTTC. This codes for CSVEVSNGEQFF.

This CDR3 is CASTDRGEAFF. The DNA for the CDR3 is TGTGCCAGTACCGACAGGGGTGAAGCTTTCTTT. The chain employs TRBV19 and TRBJ1-1; 8 positions match TRBD1. Germline-derived CDR1 and CDR2 are LNHDA and SQIVND (reference sequence). The CDR3 totals 11 residues. With V trimmed by 7 bases and J by 7 bases, 2 bases remained unmatched.

J is TRBJ1-5 and V is TRBV9; D is undetermined. The CDR3 totals 14 residues. The V end was cut by 0 bases, the J end by 8 bases, with 12 bases between. Germline V lookup: CDR1 SGDLS, CDR2 YYNGEE. As DNA, the CDR3 is TGTGCCAGCAGCGTAGGTCCTGGAGATAAGCCCCAGCATTTT. Encoded protein: CASSVGPGDKPQHF. The full variable domain, with the rest looked up from reference TRBV9 and TRBJ1-5, is DSGVTQTPKHLITATGQRVTLRCSPRSGDLSVYWYQQSLDQGLQFLIQYYNGEERAKGNILERFSAQQFPDLHSELNLSSLELGDSALYFCASSVGPGDKPQHFGDGTRLSIL.

The chain carries TRBV4-1 and TRBJ2-7, with D possibly being TRBD2 (6 bases). The germline V gene encodes CDR1 MGHRA and CDR2 YSYEKL. This CDR3 has 15 amino acids. V gave up 0 bases and J gave up 7 bases, with 16 bases separating them. Written as DNA, the CDR3 is TGCGCCAGCAGCCAAGATCGAGGATCTAGCGCAGAGCAGTACTTC. It encodes CASSQDRGSSAEQYF.

The chain uses TRBV4-1 and TRBJ1-2; maybe TRBD1 (5 bases). This CDR3 has 14 amino acids. From germline, CDR1 is MGHRA and CDR2 YSYEKL. The V gene lost 0 bases and the J gene lost 7 bases, with 12 bases spanning the gap. This chain's CDR3 is CASSQDRREGGYTF. CDR3 nucleotide sequence: TGCGCCAGCAGCCAAGATCGCAGGGAAGGTGGCTACACCTTC.

J is TRBJ1-2 and V is TRBV19; D possibly corresponds to TRBD1 (5 bases). The CDR3 contains 17 residues. Trimming cost V 3 bases and J 6 bases, with 23 bases left between them. The V gene's germline CDR1 is LNHDA and CDR2 SQIVND (reference sequence). CDR3 DNA sequence: TGTGCCAGTAGTATTCTTGTTCGGCAGGGAGGAAATGATGGCTACACCTTC. The encoded protein is CASSILVRQGGNDGYTF.

The chain joins TRBV28 to TRBJ1-2; TRBD1 matches 8 bases. Trimming removed 8 bases from V and 1 base from J; junction bases left unmatched: 18. The CDR3 is 18 amino acids. CDR1 MDHEN and CDR2 SYDVKM come from the germline V gene. Here the CDR3 reads CASRGEIGADRDNYGYTF. In DNA, the CDR3 is TGTGCCAGCCGCGGTGAAATTGGGGCGGACAGGGATAACTATGGCTACACCTTC.

CDR3 in DNA: TGTGCCACCAGTGATTTGGCTAGCGGTTTCGATACGCAGTATTTT. Protein: CATSDLASGFDTQYF. The gene calls are TRBV24-1 and TRBJ2-3, with TRBD2 matching 7 bases. The germline V gene has CDR1 KGHDR and CDR2 SFDVKD. With V trimmed by 0 bases and J by 6 bases, 5 bases remained unmatched. CDR3 size: 15 residues.

The J gene is TRBJ2-1, the V gene TRBV2; 9 nucleotides align to TRBD1. V was pared by 6 bases and J by 13 bases, with 10 bases of the junction left unmatched. There are 13 residues in the CDR3. Germline CDR1 and CDR2: SNHLY and FYNNEI. Written as DNA, the CDR3 is TGTGCCAGCAGCTCGAACCGGGACAGGGTACAGTTCTTC. Residues: CASSSNRDRVQFF.